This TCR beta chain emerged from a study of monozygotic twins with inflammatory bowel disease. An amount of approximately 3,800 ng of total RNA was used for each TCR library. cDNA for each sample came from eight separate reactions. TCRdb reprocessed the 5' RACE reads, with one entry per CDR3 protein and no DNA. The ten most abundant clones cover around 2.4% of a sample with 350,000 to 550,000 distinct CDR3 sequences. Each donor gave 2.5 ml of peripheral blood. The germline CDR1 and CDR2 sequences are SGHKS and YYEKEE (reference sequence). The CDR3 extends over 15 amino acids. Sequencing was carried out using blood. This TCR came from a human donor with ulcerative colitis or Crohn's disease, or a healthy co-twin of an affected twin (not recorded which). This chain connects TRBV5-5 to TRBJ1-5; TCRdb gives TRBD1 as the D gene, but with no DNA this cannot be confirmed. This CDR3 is CASSFLQGSNQPQHF.